This T cell receptor beta chain comes out of a study of blood T cell repertoires in COVID-19 (dated by TCRdb to the early 2020s). A note on the overall study: Samples from collaborators originated in the United States, Italy and Spain and spanned both the acute and convalescent phases of COVID-19. The material from the prospective study consisted of cDNA or gDNA derived from T cells, B-cell-depleted T cells, or PBMCs. Where available, HLA class I and class II types were taken from metadata supplied by the sample provider and were not determined by assay-based typing. The repertoires were made available in a free public database intended to serve as a resource for research on the immune response to SARS-CoV-2. Samples came from the ongoing ImmuneRACE study (first 160 participants) plus 1,254 subjects from 6 global collaborators. Deeply sampled blood TCRbeta repertoires from subjects exposed to, actively infected with, or recovered from COVID-19 were included in the dataset. A de-identified subject ID, COVID-19 status, age in years and sex were almost always included in the sample metadata. The study at large found these results: The quantity of clinical and demographic metadata differed by source and by participant and was supplied without curation.

The immunoSEQ Assay, a bias-controlled multiplex PCR, was used to amplify TCRbeta CDR3 regions from genomic DNA. The authors processed their data as follows. Nucleated cell counts per sample were estimated from amplification of reference gene primers within the assay. To quantify the absolute abundance of each unique TCRbeta CDR3 rearrangement, sequence reads were collapsed and filtered. Productive Simpson clonality was computed per sample as the square root of Simpson's diversity index over productive rearrangements. The clones in this table, taken by TCRdb from immuneACCESS, are in-frame only. Not every clone is retained; where verified, under half of the shortfall comes from an unresolved V gene, and the cause of the rest is unknown. V, J and clone size reflect that table, while D and trimming were determined from the DNA. This sample comprises more than 200,000 clones, roughly 80% of them detected only once. In total, the top ten clones hold more than 9% of the sample.

The collaborating institutions used their own protocols to collect whole blood in K2EDTA tubes. Collaborator samples were shipped for TCRbeta analysis as frozen whole blood, isolated PBMCs, or DNA extracted from either sample type. According to the germline V gene, CDR1 reads SGHTS and CDR2 reads YDEGEE. The CDR3, cysteine through phenylalanine, is 12 amino acids long. Just CDR3 DNA is preserved here, 36 bases in frame from base 1. V loses 4 bases, J loses 1 base, and the germline ends lie 3 bases apart. As concerns this clone: The specificity of this receptor is unknown. The record has no base qualities; no much larger clone is one base away.

The receptor was derived from a woman aged 80 or over with acute or convalescent COVID-19. The material sequenced was peripheral blood. This receptor chain uses TRBV5-8 and TRBJ1-5; confidence is insufficient to name the D gene. The CDR3 has the sequence CASSLSNQPQHF. The nucleotide sequence reads TGTGCCAGCAGCCTCAGCAATCAGCCCCAGCATTTT.